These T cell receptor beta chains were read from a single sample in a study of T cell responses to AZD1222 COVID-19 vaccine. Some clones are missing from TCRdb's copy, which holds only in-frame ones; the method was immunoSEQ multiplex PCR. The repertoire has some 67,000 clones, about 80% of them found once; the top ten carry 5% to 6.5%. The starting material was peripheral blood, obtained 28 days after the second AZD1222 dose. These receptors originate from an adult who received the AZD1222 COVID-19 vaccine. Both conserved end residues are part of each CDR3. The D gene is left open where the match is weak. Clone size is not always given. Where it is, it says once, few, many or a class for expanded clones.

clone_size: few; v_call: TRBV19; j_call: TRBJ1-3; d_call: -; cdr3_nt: TGTGCCAGTACCCTGGGGATGAGCCCCTCTGGAAACACCATATATTTT; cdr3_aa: CASTLGMSPSGNTIYF
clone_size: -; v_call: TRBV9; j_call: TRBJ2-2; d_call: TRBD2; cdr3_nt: TGTGCCAGCAGCGTAGGGAGCGGGGGGGATTCTACCGGGGAGCTGTTTTTT; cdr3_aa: CASSVGSGGDSTGELFF
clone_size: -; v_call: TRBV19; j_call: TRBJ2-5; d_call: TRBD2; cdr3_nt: TGTGCCAGTAGCCTCGGGGGTAGCGGGGTTTCGGAGACCCAGTACTTC; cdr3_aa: CASSLGGSGVSETQYF
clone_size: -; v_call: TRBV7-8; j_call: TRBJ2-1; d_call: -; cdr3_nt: TGTGCCAGCAGCTTAGGGTCCGTTGGCAGGGAGCAGTTCTTC; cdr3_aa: CASSLGSVGREQFF
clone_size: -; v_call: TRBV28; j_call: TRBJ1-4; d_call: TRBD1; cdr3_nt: TGTGCCAGCAGTTCTACAGGGGGCGGTAATGAAAAACTGTTTTTT; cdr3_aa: CASSSTGGGNEKLFF
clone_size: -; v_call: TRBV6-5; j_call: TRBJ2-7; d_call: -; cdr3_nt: TGTGCCATCTCCGGCCGATACTCCTACGAGCAGTACTTC; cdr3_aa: CAISGRYSYEQYF
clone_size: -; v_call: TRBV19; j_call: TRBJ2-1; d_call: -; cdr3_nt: TGTGCCAGTAAGGGACTGTTCAATGAGCAGTTCTTC; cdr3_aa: CASKGLFNEQFF
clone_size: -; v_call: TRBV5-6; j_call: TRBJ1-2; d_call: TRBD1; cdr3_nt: TGTGCCAGCAGCTTGGGACAGGGGCGCTATGGCTACACCTTC; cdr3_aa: CASSLGQGRYGYTF
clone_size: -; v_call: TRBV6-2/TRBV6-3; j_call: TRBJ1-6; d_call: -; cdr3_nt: TGTGCCAGCAGTTACTATCCCAGCGGGAATTCACCCCTCCACTTT; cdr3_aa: CASSYYPSGNSPLHF
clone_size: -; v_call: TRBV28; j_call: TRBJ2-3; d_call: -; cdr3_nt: TGTGCCAGCAGTTTATATTCGAGGGGGGTTACGCAGTATTTT; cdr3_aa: CASSLYSRGVTQYF
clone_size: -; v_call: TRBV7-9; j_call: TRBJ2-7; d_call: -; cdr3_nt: TGTGCCAGCAGCCCCCCCGGCTACGAGCAGTACTTC; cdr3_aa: CASSPPGYEQYF
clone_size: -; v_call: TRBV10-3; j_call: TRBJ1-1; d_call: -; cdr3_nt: TGTGCCATCAGTGACTATCGAACCGGAGCCCTTGAAGCTTTCTTT; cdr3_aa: CAISDYRTGALEAFF
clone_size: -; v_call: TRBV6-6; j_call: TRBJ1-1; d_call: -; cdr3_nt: TGTGCCAGCACCCCGGCCGGGGTAGATCTGGCTTTCTTT; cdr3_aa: CASTPAGVDLAFF
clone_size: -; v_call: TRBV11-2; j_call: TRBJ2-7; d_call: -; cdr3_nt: TGTGCCAGCAGCCTACTCCCTACCGGATCCTACGAGCAGTACTTC; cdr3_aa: CASSLLPTGSYEQYF
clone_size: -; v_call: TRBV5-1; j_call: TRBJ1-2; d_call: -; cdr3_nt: TGCGCCAGCAGCTTGGAAGGGAATGGCTACACCTTC; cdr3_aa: CASSLEGNGYTF
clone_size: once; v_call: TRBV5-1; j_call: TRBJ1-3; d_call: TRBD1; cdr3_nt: TGCGCCAGCAGATACACGGGACAGATGGGAAACACCATATATTTT; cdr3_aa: CASRYTGQMGNTIYF
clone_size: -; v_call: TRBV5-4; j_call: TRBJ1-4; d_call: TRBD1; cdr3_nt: TGTGCCAGCAGCGGGAAGACAGGGGCAAATGAAAAACTGTTTTTT; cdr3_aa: CASSGKTGANEKLFF
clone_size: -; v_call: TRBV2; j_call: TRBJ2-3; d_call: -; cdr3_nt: TGTGCCAGCTTGCCTGGCTTTCTGACAGATACGCAGTATTTT; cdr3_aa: CASLPGFLTDTQYF
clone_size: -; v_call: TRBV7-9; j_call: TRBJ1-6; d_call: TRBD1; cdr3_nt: TGTGCCAGCAGCCCCACACAGGGGCGGCCCCTCCACTTT; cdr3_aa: CASSPTQGRPLHF
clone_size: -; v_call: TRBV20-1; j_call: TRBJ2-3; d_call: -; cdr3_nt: TGCAGTGAAGGAGCCCATACGCAGTATTTT; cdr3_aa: CSEGAHTQYF
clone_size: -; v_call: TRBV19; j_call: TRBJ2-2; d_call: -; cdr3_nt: TGTGCCAGTTCAACGGGAGAACAGGGTCCGGCCGGGGAGCTGTTTTTT; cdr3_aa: CASSTGEQGPAGELFF
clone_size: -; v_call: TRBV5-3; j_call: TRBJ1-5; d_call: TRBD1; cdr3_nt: TGTGCCAGAAGCAGCGAGGGACAGCCTAGCAATCAGCCCCAGCATTTT; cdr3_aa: CARSSEGQPSNQPQHF
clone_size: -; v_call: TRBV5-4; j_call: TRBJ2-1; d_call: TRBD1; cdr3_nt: TGTGCCAGCAGTTCTGACAGGGAGTACTACAATGAGCAGTTCTTC; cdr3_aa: CASSSDREYYNEQFF
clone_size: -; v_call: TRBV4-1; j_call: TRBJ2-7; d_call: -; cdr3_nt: TGCGCCAGCAGCCAAGGCTCTCGGACACCCTACGAGCAGTACTTC; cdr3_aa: CASSQGSRTPYEQYF
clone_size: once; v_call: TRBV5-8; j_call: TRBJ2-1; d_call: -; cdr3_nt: TGTGCCAGCAGCTTGGAAGGGGGCTCCTACAATGAGCAGTTCTTC; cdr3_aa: CASSLEGGSYNEQFF
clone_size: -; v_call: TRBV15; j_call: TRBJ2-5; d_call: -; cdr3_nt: TGTGCCACCAGCAGAGCGGGGGCGGGGGAGACCCAGTACTTC; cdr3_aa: CATSRAGAGETQYF
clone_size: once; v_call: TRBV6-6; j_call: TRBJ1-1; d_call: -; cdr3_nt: TGTGCCAGCAGTACAGGGAACTCTGAAGCTTTCTTT; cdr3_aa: CASSTGNSEAFF
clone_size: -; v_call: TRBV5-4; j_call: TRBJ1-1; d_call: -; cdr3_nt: TGTGCCAGCAGCTTGGAGTTGCGTACTGAAGCTTTCTTT; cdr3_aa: CASSLELRTEAFF
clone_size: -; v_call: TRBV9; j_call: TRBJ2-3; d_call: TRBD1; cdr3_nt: TGTGCCAGCAGCGTAGTCGAGGGGGCCATAGCAGATACGCAGTATTTT; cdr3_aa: CASSVVEGAIADTQYF
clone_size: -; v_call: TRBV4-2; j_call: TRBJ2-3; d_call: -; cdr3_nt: TGTGCCAGCAGCCAAGATGCGGGGACAGATACGCAGTATTTT; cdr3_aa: CASSQDAGTDTQYF
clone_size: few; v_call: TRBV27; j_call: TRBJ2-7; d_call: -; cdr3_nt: TGTGCCAGCAGTTCTCCGGGGCAGGGAACCTCCTACGAGCAGTACTTC; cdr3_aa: CASSSPGQGTSYEQYF
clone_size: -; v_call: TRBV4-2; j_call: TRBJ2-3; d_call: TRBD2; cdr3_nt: TGTGCCAGCAGCCAAGGGGGTAGCGGGGAAACAGATACGCAGTATTTT; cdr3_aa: CASSQGGSGETDTQYF
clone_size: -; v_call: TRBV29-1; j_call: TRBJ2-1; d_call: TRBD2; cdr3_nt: TGCAGCGTTGAAGGAGGCGGGGGGGCCCCCTACAATGAGCAGTTCTTC; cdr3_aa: CSVEGGGGAPYNEQFF
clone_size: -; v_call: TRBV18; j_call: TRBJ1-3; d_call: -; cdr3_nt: TGTGCCAGCTCACCAACAGGGAGCTCTGGAAACACCATATATTTT; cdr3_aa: CASSPTGSSGNTIYF